The source of this TCR beta chain is a study of T cells expressing NK-cell markers. Study-level findings and limits: Dominance of the CD3+CD56-NKG2C+ fraction by these clonotypes also held in a handful of donors. A range of 1.0-7.0% of CD8+ T cells consisted of dominant NKG2C+ clonotypes in about six donors.

Germline lookup yields CDR1 MNHNS and CDR2 SASEGT. The CDR3 runs to 14 residues. UMI-tagged 5'RACE template switching yielded the TCR beta cDNA. From its re-call of the 5' RACE reads, TCRdb lists each CDR3 protein once, without DNA. This table holds some 410,000 distinct CDR3 sequences. Comment on this clonotype: The antigen remains undetermined.

The sequenced material came from blood T cells: a sorted CD56 or NKG2C T cell subset, CD4+ or CD8+ T cells, or bulk PBMC T cells (not recorded which). This TCR was recovered from a woman aged 18 to 75 in good health. The chain combines TRBV6-1 with TRBJ1-2; the D call of TRBD1 rests on TCRdb alone, since no DNA is present to check it. CDR3 in amino acids: CASSRTGDHYGYTF.